One and the same sample provided the 29 T cell receptor beta chains below, sequenced in a study of cytomegalovirus exposure and HLA in healthy donors. Researchers ran the PCR with 60 Vbeta and 13 Jbeta primers. Repertoires were generated with immunoSEQ multiplex PCR, while TCRdb's copy carries only in-frame clones and drops some. The sample has tens of thousands of clones; the top ten hold 2.7%. Sequenced: PBMCs. These TCRs come from a man aged 40-49 years in good health and CMV-seronegative.

The genes are TRBV6-5 and TRBJ1-3, with D possibly being TRBD1 (6 bases). Germline CDR1 and CDR2: MNHEY and SVGAGI. V was cut by 6 bases and J by 4 bases, with 13 bases left in between. The CDR3 totals 14 residues. CDR3: CASREDRVGNTIYF. The CDR3 DNA sequence: TGTGCCAGCAGAGAGGACAGAGTAGGAAACACCATATATTTT.

The chain links TRBV7-9 to TRBJ2-4; tentatively, D is TRBD1 (6 bases). This CDR3 spans 16 amino acids. Germline values: CDR1 SEHNR, CDR2 FQNEAQ (reference sequence). V was trimmed by 5 bases and J by 2 bases, leaving 16 bases between them. Here the CDR3 DNA reads TGTGCCAGCAGCCCTCCAGGGGCGATAACCAAAAACATTCAGTACTTC. Translating gives CASSPPGAITKNIQYF.

The chain joins TRBV27 to TRBJ2-7; 9 nucleotides agree with TRBD1. V lost 2 bases and J lost 1; bases outside the gene matches: 3. The CDR3 spans 15 residues. Germline V gene data show CDR1 as MNHEY and CDR2 as SMNVEV (reference sequence). DNA of the CDR3: TGTGCCAGCAGTTTAGGGACAGGGCAATCCTACGAGCAGTACTTC. Protein: CASSLGTGQSYEQYF.

The chain employs TRBV4-1 and TRBJ2-5; 8 bases line up with TRBD2. This CDR3 has 18 residues. Germline V gene data show CDR1 as MGHRA and CDR2 as YSYEKL. The ends lost 5 bases at V and 5 bases at J; junction bases unmatched: 19. In nucleotides, the CDR3 is TGCGCCAGCAGCAGCGCCGAGGTTAGCGGGGTTATGGGGGAGACCCAGTACTTC. Its translation is CASSSAEVSGVMGETQYF.

This chain connects TRBV6-1 to TRBJ2-1; perhaps TRBD2 as D (6 bases). Germline V gene sequence: CDR1 MNHNS, CDR2 SASEGT. V was clipped by 2 bases and J by 2 bases, with 10 bases between them. CDR3 length: 15 amino acids. DNA for the CDR3: TGTGCCAGCAGTGAAATGTGGGGGGCCTACAATGAGCAGTTCTTC. Encoded protein: CASSEMWGAYNEQFF.

In the case of this clone: One end of the junction does not line up with germline, which may come from a read error. This rearrangement joins TRBV7-7 to TRBJ2-5, with 8 bases fitting TRBD1. Germline lookup yields CDR1 SSHAT and CDR2 FNYEAQ (reference sequence). The CDR3 sequence is 15 residues long. CDR3 coding DNA: TGTGCTAGCAGCATAGGGACAGGAGTCGTAGAGACCCAGTACTTC. Protein sequence: CASSIGTGVVETQYF.

Concerning this clone: The sample holds other DNA sequences that translate to the same CDR3. This sequence joins TRBV18 and TRBJ1-2; D perhaps matches TRBD1 (5 bases). There are 13 residues in the CDR3. Trimming left V 2 bases short and J 5 bases short, with 9 bases between. The germline V gene has CDR1 KGHSH and CDR2 LQKENI. The CDR3 protein is CASSPGAGYGYTF. DNA of the CDR3: TGTGCCAGCTCACCAGGGGCCGGTTATGGCTACACCTTC.

The chain employs TRBV9 and TRBJ1-2; tentative D call: TRBD1 (5 bases). Between the trimmed V and J ends, which lost 0 bases and 2 bases, there was a span of 11 bases. The CDR3 loop spans 15 amino acids. The germline gives CDR1 SGDLS, CDR2 YYNGEE. The DNA for the CDR3 is TGTGCCAGCAGCGTAGAGGCGGGGGGGAACTATGGCTACACCTTC. Encoded protein: CASSVEAGGNYGYTF. The full variable domain, its missing parts supplied by reference TRBV9 and TRBJ1-2, is DSGVTQTPKHLITATGQRVTLRCSPRSGDLSVYWYQQSLDQGLQFLIQYYNGEERAKGNILERFSAQQFPDLHSELNLSSLELGDSALYFCASSVEAGGNYGYTFGSGTRLTVV.

This chain connects TRBV7-8 to TRBJ2-1; D perhaps matches TRBD2 (5 bases). Trimming took 3 bases from V and 4 from J, leaving 13 bases between them. This CDR3 is 15 amino acids long. CDR1 and CDR2 from the germline V gene are SGHVS and FQNEAQ. The CDR3 nucleotides read TGTGCCAGCAGCTTGCCGGGAACTCGTTACAATGAGCAGTTCTTC. It codes for CASSLPGTRYNEQFF.

The gene calls are TRBV6-5 and TRBJ1-3; D gene uncertain. The CDR3 consists of 11 residues. The germline V gene encodes CDR1 MNHEY and CDR2 SVGAGI. V lost 8 bases to trimming and J lost 5 bases, with 7 bases between them. This CDR3 is CASGERNTIYF. CDR3 nucleotide sequence: TGTGCCAGCGGGGAGAGAAACACCATATATTTT.

V usage is TRBV19 and J usage is TRBJ2-4, with 7 bases identical to TRBD1. The CDR3 sequence is 12 residues long. Germline assignment: CDR1 LNHDA and CDR2 SQIVND (reference sequence). V dropped 4 bases and J dropped 12; count of bases not matched to a gene: 6. CDR3 DNA sequence: TGTGCCAGTAGTACGACGGGGACAGCTCAGTACTTC. Protein product: CASSTTGTAQYF.

V and J are TRBV27 and TRBJ1-5; D may be TRBD1 (6 bases). Trimming removed 0 bases at V and 1 base at J, with 7 bases between. The length of the CDR3 is 15 residues. Germline assignment: CDR1 MNHEY and CDR2 SMNVEV (reference sequence). CDR3 nucleotide sequence: TGTGCCAGCAGTTTATCACAGGGAAGCAATCAGCCCCAGCATTTT. Translated: CASSLSQGSNQPQHF.

The chain has TRBV15 and TRBJ1-3, with D perhaps TRBD1 (6 bases). Germline loops: CDR1 LNHNV, CDR2 YYDKDF (reference sequence). This CDR3 has 15 residues. The germline V and J ends were trimmed by 0 bases and 2 bases, with 8 bases remaining between them. DNA of the CDR3: TGTGCCACCAGCAGAGACAGGGGACCTGGAAACACCATATATTTT. Translation: CATSRDRGPGNTIYF.

The V call is TRBV6-5, the J call TRBJ1-3; 9 nucleotides agree with TRBD1. The CDR3 is 15 amino acids. Germline lookup yields CDR1 MNHEY and CDR2 SVGAGI. V lost 6 bases to trimming and J lost 2 bases; unmatched junction nucleotides: 5. The CDR3, as DNA: TGTGCCAGCAGCTCGGACAGGGGAGCTGGAAACACCATATATTTT. It codes for CASSSDRGAGNTIYF.

The rearrangement joins TRBV5-1 to TRBJ2-1; 8 nucleotides line up with TRBD2. This CDR3 comprises 14 residues. CDR1 is SGHRS, CDR2 YFSETQ, per germline. Germline trimming cut 5 bases from V and 9 bases from J; bases unmatched to any gene: 10. The DNA for the CDR3 is TGCGCCAGCAGTCGGAGCGGGGGTGCGGGTGAGCAGTTCTTC. It is translated as CASSRSGGAGEQFF.

The chain carries TRBV4-1 and TRBJ1-2; 8 bases map to TRBD1. The J segment lost 6 bases and the V segment lost 1 base, leaving 7 bases of the junction unmatched. The V gene's germline CDR1 is MGHRA and CDR2 YSYEKL. This CDR3 has 15 amino acids. CDR3 protein: CASSQVRGQGNGYTF. The DNA of the CDR3 is TGCGCCAGCAGCCAAGTACGTGGACAGGGAAATGGCTACACCTTC.

The chain employs TRBV19 and TRBJ1-5, with TRBD1 matching 10 bases. The junction had 9 bases not matched to a gene; V was cut back by 6 bases and J by 10 bases. Germline CDR1 and CDR2: LNHDA and SQIVND (reference sequence). The CDR3 length is 14 residues. CDR3 sequence: CASSGTGAEPPQHF. The CDR3 nucleotides are TGTGCCAGTAGCGGGACAGGGGCCGAACCCCCCCAGCATTTT.

J is TRBJ2-1 and V is TRBV7-6, with 11 bases identical to TRBD1. CDR1 and CDR2 (germline): SGHVS, FNYEAQ. The V and J ends lost 3 bases and 7 bases, in that order; junction bases with no gene match: 2. The CDR3 contains 14 residues. CDR3 sequence: CASSFGTGGNEQFF. CDR3 nucleotide sequence: TGTGCCAGCAGCTTTGGGACAGGGGGGAATGAGCAGTTCTTC.

The gene calls are TRBV30 and TRBJ1-2; no firm D call. The germline V gene encodes CDR1 GTSNPN and CDR2 SVGIG (reference sequence). This CDR3 spans 12 amino acids. V lost 3 bases and J 0 bases, leaving 5 bases between the germline ends. CDR3 sequence: CAWRTSNYGYTF. The CDR3 bases are TGTGCCTGGAGAACATCTAACTATGGCTACACCTTC. Full variable domain (outside the CDR3, taken from reference TRBV30 and TRBJ1-2): SQTIHQWPATLVQPVGSPLSLECTVEGTSNPNLYWYRQAAGRGLQLLFYSVGIGQISSEVPQNLSASRPQDRQFILSSKKLLLSDSGFYLCAWRTSNYGYTFGSGTRLTVV.

This rearrangement joins TRBV5-1 to TRBJ2-7, with D hard to call. Germline values: CDR1 SGHRS, CDR2 YFSETQ. Trimming took 4 bases from V and 0 from J, leaving 5 bases between them. The CDR3 has 12 amino acids. CDR3 residues: CASSVSSYEQYF. For the CDR3, the DNA is TGCGCCAGCAGCGTGAGCTCCTACGAGCAGTACTTC.

The rearrangement uses TRBV7-3 and TRBJ2-7; D is ambiguous. Deletions cut 5 bases from V and 1 base from J, with 12 bases between. The CDR3 sequence is 14 residues long. CDR1 and CDR2 from the germline V gene are SGHTA and FQGTGA. The CDR3 nucleotides are TGTGCCAGCAGCCCGCTGACAAATTCCTACGAGCAGTACTTC. Amino acid sequence: CASSPLTNSYEQYF.

This chain joins TRBV19 and TRBJ2-3; 8 nucleotides align to TRBD1. The CDR3 extends over 14 amino acids. The J segment lost 4 bases and the V segment lost 10 bases, leaving 10 bases of the junction unmatched. The germline CDR1 and CDR2 sequences are LNHDA and SQIVND (reference sequence). CDR3 sequence reads: CATSPDRAADTQYF. CDR3 coding DNA: TGTGCCACCAGTCCGGACAGGGCGGCAGATACGCAGTATTTT. Based on the CDR3 plus reference TRBV19 and TRBJ2-3, the full variable domain is DGGITQSPKYLFRKEGQNVTLSCEQNLNHDAMYWYRQDPGQGLRLIYYSQIVNDFQKGDIAEGYSVSREKKESFPLTVTSAQKNPTAFYLCATSPDRAADTQYFGPGTRLTVL.

To note about this clone: One end of the junction fails to match germline, which may point to a read error. The V call is TRBV7-7, the J call TRBJ2-2; D perhaps matches TRBD2 (7 bases). The CDR3 length is 17 residues. CDR1 SSHAT and CDR2 FNYEAQ come from the germline V gene (reference sequence). In DNA form, the CDR3 reads TGTGCTAGCAGCCCCGATAGGGGGGGCGCGGGCACCGGGGAGCTGTTTTTT. Its protein product is CASSPDRGGAGTGELFF.

CDR3 sequence: CASSPRAGPYTEAFF. In DNA, the CDR3 is TGTGCCAGCAGCCCCCGGGCAGGGCCTTACACTGAAGCTTTCTTT. The J gene is TRBJ1-1, the V gene TRBV7-8, with TRBD1 as a possible D gene (5 bases). In germline, CDR1 is SGHVS, CDR2 FQNEAQ. The CDR3 consists of 15 residues. V was cut by 5 bases and J by 3 bases, with 16 bases left in between.

The chain uses TRBV5-5 and TRBJ2-1, with TRBD2 matching 10 bases. V was pared by 0 bases and J by 1 base, with 4 bases of the junction left unmatched. Germline assignment: CDR1 SGHKS and CDR2 YYEKEE (reference sequence). This CDR3 is 17 amino acids long. CDR3 loop: CASSLVGSGGSYNEQFF. DNA for the CDR3: TGTGCCAGCAGCTTGGTGGGTAGCGGGGGGTCCTACAATGAGCAGTTCTTC.

The rearrangement links TRBV29-1 to TRBJ1-6; 8 bases align to TRBD1. The J segment lost 8 bases and the V segment lost 4 bases, leaving 7 bases of the junction unmatched. Per the germline V gene, CDR1 is SQVTM and CDR2 is ANQGSEA. This CDR3 has 14 residues. CDR3 residues: CSVADRVGDSPLHF. The CDR3 DNA follows: TGCAGCGTTGCGGACAGGGTAGGAGATTCACCCCTCCACTTT.

The chain recombines TRBV25-1 with TRBJ2-2; 9 bases map to TRBD2. The CDR3 has 15 amino acids. Germline lookup yields CDR1 MGHDK and CDR2 SYGVNS. With 3 bases clipped from V and 5 bases from J, the junction kept 4 bases outside the gene matches. The CDR3 nucleotides are TGTGCCAGCAGTGAGCGGGGGGGCGGTACCGGGGAGCTGTTTTTT. The encoded protein is CASSERGGGTGELFF.

The gene calls are TRBV12-2 and TRBJ2-2; no DNA check was done on the table's D call, TRBD2. TRBV12-2 is termed a pseudogene. This CDR3 spans 18 amino acids. CDR3 DNA: TGTGCAAGTCGCTTAGCGCAGGTAGCGGGGGATATACCCGGGGAGCTGTTTTTT. Protein sequence: CASRLAQVAGDIPGELFF.

This rearrangement joins TRBV11-2 to TRBJ1-1, with 8 nucleotides matching TRBD1. CDR1 SGHAT and CDR2 FQNNGV come from the germline V gene. The J segment lost 1 base and the V segment lost 1 base, leaving 2 bases of the junction unmatched. CDR3 length equals 15 residues. Here the CDR3 reads CASSLGDRTNTEAFF. The CDR3 nucleotides read TGTGCCAGCAGCTTAGGGGACAGGACGAACACTGAAGCTTTCTTT.